These 29 T cell receptor beta chains were all obtained from the same sample, sequenced in a study of T-cell memory formation after mild COVID-19 (dated by TCRdb to the early 2020s). Library preparation employed 5' RACE. TCRdb lists the instrument as Illumina NovaSeq 6000. TCRdb took the public reads, trimmed them with fastp at Q25, ran MiXCR for clone calling and kept in-frame beta chains. Each CDR3 protein appears once, grouped with its most common genes and DNA. The sample yields roughly 450,000 distinct CDR3 sequences; 15% to 20% were counted once. Jointly, the top ten make up roughly an eighth of the sample. Input material: PBMCs or a T cell subset sorted from them (not recorded which). These receptors came from an adult woman who had mild COVID-19 (a few samples of this study predate the infection). The sample titles of this study are shuffled in the database, so cell type and time point are left out; the donor was told from shared clones.

This clonotype was counted between two and nine times. This sequence joins TRBV4-1 and TRBJ2-7, with D perhaps being TRBD1 or TRBD2 (5 bases each). In germline, CDR1 is MGHRA, CDR2 YSYEKL. CDR3 length: 17 residues. V was clipped by 4 bases and J by 5 bases, with 24 bases between them. The CDR3 nucleotides read TGCGCCAGCAGCCGAGCTCCCGGGGACCCTGGAAGTAACGAGCAGTACTTC. Translation: CASSRAPGDPGSNEQYF.

This clonotype has only a few counts. The rearrangement joins TRBV6-5 to TRBJ1-2; weak D call: TRBD1 (6 bases). Germline V CDR1 and CDR2: MNHEY, SVGAGI. CDR3 length: 14 residues. The germline V and J ends were trimmed by 5 bases and 4 bases, with 14 bases remaining between them. The CDR3 loop is CASSPQTGSYGYTF. The CDR3 nucleotides are TGTGCCAGCAGTCCACAAACAGGGTCCTATGGCTACACCTTC.

V usage is TRBV4-1 and J usage is TRBJ1-6, with 8 bases fitting TRBD1. The CDR3 has 15 residues. The ends lost 1 base at V and 8 bases at J; junction bases unmatched: 4. CDR1 and CDR2 from the germline V gene are MGHRA and YSYEKL. CDR3 in DNA: TGCGCCAGCAGCCAAGTTGACAGGGGCGATTCACCCCTCCACTTT. It translates to CASSQVDRGDSPLHF.

V gene TRBV28 combines with J gene TRBJ2-4; 8 nucleotides line up with TRBD1. This CDR3 comprises 16 residues. The germline gives CDR1 MDHEN, CDR2 SYDVKM. V lost 5 bases, J lost 0 bases, and 6 bases stayed unmatched. CDR3 sequence: CASSTGTGEAKNIQYF. As DNA, the CDR3 is TGTGCCAGCAGTACTGGGACAGGAGAAGCCAAAAACATTCAGTACTTC.

This clonotype occurred a few times. V is TRBV18 and J is TRBJ1-1; D unresolved. CDR3 size: 15 residues. Deletions cut 6 bases from V and 1 base from J, with 15 bases between. Germline V gene sequence: CDR1 KGHSH, CDR2 LQKENI. The CDR3 bases are TGTGCCAGCTCCCTTGATACCTTCGGGAACACTGAAGCTTTCTTT. Translated: CASSLDTFGNTEAFF.

V and J are TRBV4-2 and TRBJ2-1, with 8 positions matching TRBD1. Germline CDR1 reads LGHNA; CDR2 reads YNFKEQ. J gave up 0 bases and V 3 bases, and 4 bases lay outside the gene matches. The CDR3 totals 16 residues. DNA of the CDR3: TGTGCCAGCAGCCAGCCCGGGACAGGCTCCTACAATGAGCAGTTCTTC. This translates into CASSQPGTGSYNEQFF.

The chain recombines TRBV24-1 with TRBJ2-2; perhaps TRBD1 as D (5 bases). Germline V gene data show CDR1 as KGHDR and CDR2 as SFDVKD. The CDR3 extends over 13 amino acids. V lost 2 bases and J 6 bases, leaving 6 bases between the germline ends. The CDR3 region is CATSDSGSGELFF. DNA for the CDR3: TGTGCCACCAGTGATTCAGGGTCCGGGGAGCTGTTTTTT.

This chain links TRBV6-1 with TRBJ1-1, with D uncertain. Germline-derived CDR1 and CDR2 are MNHNS and SASEGT. CDR3 length equals 13 residues. Trimming stripped 5 bases from V and 3 bases from J, with 10 bases between. Here the CDR3 reads CASSLNLDTEAFF. The CDR3 region has the DNA TGTGCCAGCAGTCTGAATCTGGACACTGAAGCTTTCTTT.

In its sample, this clonotype was seen a few times. The chain recombines TRBV29-1 with TRBJ2-3; maybe TRBD1 (6 bases). CDR3 length: 13 residues. Trimming left V 6 bases short and J 0 bases short, with 10 bases between. The germline V gene encodes CDR1 SQVTM and CDR2 ANQGSEA. The CDR3 protein is CSVLTGSTDTQYF. For the CDR3, the DNA is TGCAGCGTCCTGACAGGTAGCACAGATACGCAGTATTTT.

V is TRBV18 and J is TRBJ2-1; TRBD2 aligns across 8 bases. CDR3 length: 15 amino acids. Per germline, CDR1 KGHSH and CDR2 LQKENI. The V segment lost 7 bases and the J segment 9 bases; nucleotides outside the gene matches: 14. The DNA for the CDR3 is TGTGCCAGCTGCACCGTAGGAGCGGGAGAGAGTGAGCAGTTCTTC. It encodes CASCTVGAGESEQFF.

This clonotype was seen only a few times. The V call is TRBV4-2, the J call TRBJ2-1, with D possibly being TRBD2 (6 bases). The CDR3 runs 17 residues. The V end was cut by 1 base, the J end by 8 bases, with 21 bases between. Germline V gene lookup returns CDR1 LGHNA and CDR2 YNFKEQ. CDR3 loop: CASSQGDGAGSSDEQFF. CDR3 nucleotides: TGTGCCAGCAGCCAAGGAGATGGGGCTGGTTCTAGCGATGAGCAGTTCTTC.

This clonotype has more than one count but fewer than ten. The rearrangement joins TRBV6-6 to TRBJ1-1; tentative D call: TRBD1 (6 bases). The CDR3 length is 16 residues. Germline V gene data show CDR1 as MNHNY and CDR2 as SVGAGI (reference sequence). V shed 6 bases and J shed 0 bases, with 17 bases lying between them. This chain's CDR3 is CASSPGGRGLNTEAFF. The CDR3 DNA follows: TGTGCCAGCAGCCCCGGGGGGCGCGGGCTGAACACTGAAGCTTTCTTT.

J is TRBJ1-1 and V is TRBV12-3 or TRBV12-4; D unclear. V was clipped by 10 bases and J by 3 bases, with 9 bases between them. The CDR3 loop spans 11 amino acids. The CDR3 DNA reads TGTGCCACCTGGAGACACACTGAAGCTTTCTTT. Its protein is CATWRHTEAFF.

Regarding this clonotype: One junction end disagrees with the germline gene, perhaps due to a read error. V and J are TRBV12-3 or TRBV12-4 and TRBJ2-5; D is uncertain. CDR3 length: 14 residues. The DNA for the CDR3 is TGTGCCAGCGGTTTACTCCGGCAACAAGAGACCCAGTACTTC. Protein sequence: CASGLLRQQETQYF.

This clonotype has just a few counts. V usage is TRBV4-3 and J usage is TRBJ1-2, with 7 bases aligning to TRBD1. Per the germline V gene, CDR1 is LGHNA and CDR2 is YSLEER. The CDR3 contains 15 residues. With V trimmed by 0 bases and J by 12 bases, 13 bases remained unmatched. CDR3 in amino acids: CASSQEWGQRHYDTF. CDR3 nucleotide sequence: TGCGCCAGCAGCCAAGAGTGGGGACAGAGACATTACGACACCTTC.

Here the CDR3 DNA reads TGTGCCACCAGTGACCCGGGACGGACGAACACCGGGGAGCTGTTTTTT. It yields the protein CATSDPGRTNTGELFF. The chain uses TRBV24-1 and TRBJ2-2; perhaps D is TRBD1 or TRBD2 (5 bases each). V shed 4 bases and J shed 0 bases, with 11 bases lying between them. The CDR3 is 16 amino acids. The germline CDR1 and CDR2 sequences are KGHDR and SFDVKD.

This clonotype was observed once. The chain employs TRBV18 and TRBJ1-1, with D possibly matching TRBD1 (6 bases). The CDR3 consists of 15 residues. CDR1 and CDR2 (germline): KGHSH, LQKENI. V lost 1 base and J 0 bases, leaving 9 bases between the germline ends. The CDR3 bases are TGTGCCAGCTCACCACAGGGACATTTGAACACTGAAGCTTTCTTT. This translates into CASSPQGHLNTEAFF.

This clonotype was detected a few times. V gene TRBV20-1 combines with J gene TRBJ1-2, with D possibly matching TRBD1 (6 bases). CDR3 length equals 13 residues. Germline CDR1 reads DFQATT; CDR2 reads SNEGSKA (reference sequence). V shed 3 bases and J shed 4 bases, with 12 bases lying between them. The CDR3 region is CSARSDRTYGYTF. CDR3 DNA sequence: TGCAGTGCTAGGTCGGACAGAACCTATGGCTACACCTTC.

This clonotype was counted between two and nine times. The chain joins TRBV5-1 to TRBJ2-2; 7 positions match TRBD2. There are 15 residues in the CDR3. Germline V gene data show CDR1 as SGHRS and CDR2 as YFSETQ. Unmatched junction bases numbered 10, after V lost 7 bases and J lost 4 bases. CDR3 amino acids: CASGRGVRSTGELFF. CDR3 sequence (DNA): TGCGCCAGCGGCCGGGGGGTACGGAGCACCGGGGAGCTGTTTTTT.

The chain has TRBV30 and TRBJ2-7; the match to TRBD1 covers 8 bases. The CDR3 has 12 amino acids. Germline V gene data show CDR1 as GTSNPN and CDR2 as SVGIG (reference sequence). Trimming removed 2 bases from V and 12 bases from J; junction bases left unmatched: 9. The CDR3 protein is CAWSSGQGSRYF. Here the CDR3 DNA reads TGTGCCTGGAGTTCAGGACAGGGCTCGCGGTACTTC.

This clonotype was seen a few times. V and J are TRBV15 and TRBJ2-1; TRBD1 matches at 9 bases. The V gene's germline CDR1 is LNHNV and CDR2 YYDKDF (reference sequence). This CDR3 is 17 amino acids long. The ends lost 1 base at V and 4 bases at J; junction bases unmatched: 8. The CDR3 DNA reads as TGTGCCACCAGCAGAGTAGACCGGGACAGGGATTACAATGAGCAGTTCTTC. Its translation is CATSRVDRDRDYNEQFF.

This clonotype was counted a few times. The V and J genes are TRBV12-3 or TRBV12-4 and TRBJ1-1; no clear D gene. There are 10 residues in the CDR3. V lost 3 bases to trimming and J lost 10 bases, with 6 bases between them. The CDR3 loop is CASSLRTAFF. The CDR3, as DNA: TGTGCCAGCAGTTTGAGGACAGCTTTCTTT.

This clonotype was counted a few times. The J gene is TRBJ1-1, the V gene TRBV4-2, with TRBD1 identical over 7 bases. V lost 6 bases and J lost 9; bases outside the gene matches: 10. The germline V gene encodes CDR1 LGHNA and CDR2 YNFKEQ. The CDR3 has 13 amino acids. The CDR3 DNA is TGTGCCAGCAGTCACCCGGGACAGCCGAAAGCTTTCTTT. It yields the protein CASSHPGQPKAFF.

The V and J genes are TRBV20-1 and TRBJ1-2, with 8 positions matching TRBD1. The CDR3 has 12 residues. Germline V gene lookup returns CDR1 DFQATT and CDR2 SNEGSKA (reference sequence). The ends lost 4 bases at V and 8 bases at J; junction bases unmatched: 6. CDR3 loop: CSAKDRVEGYTF. The CDR3 DNA sequence: TGCAGTGCTAAGGACAGGGTAGAGGGCTACACCTTC.

The genes are TRBV5-1 and TRBJ2-1; the D gene could be TRBD1 or TRBD2 (6 bases each). V lost 4 bases and J lost 10, with 27 bases in between. Germline V gives CDR1 SGHRS, CDR2 YFSETQ. CDR3 length equals 17 residues. CDR3: CASSGAATWDSQGEQFF. The CDR3 region has the DNA TGCGCCAGCAGCGGGGCGGCCACCTGGGACTCCCAGGGGGAGCAGTTCTTC.

This clonotype was seen repeatedly, ten times or more. The chain recombines TRBV5-1 with TRBJ2-7; D unresolved. The V and J ends lost 0 bases and 6 bases respectively, with 4 bases between them. CDR1 and CDR2 (germline): SGHRS, YFSETQ. This CDR3 comprises 11 residues. The CDR3, as DNA: TGCGCCAGCAGCTTGGTCATCGAGCAGTACTTC. This sequence encodes CASSLVIEQYF.

Ten or more counts support this clonotype. The V call is TRBV5-1, the J call TRBJ1-1; 7 bases match TRBD1. Trimming removed 3 bases from V and 1 base from J; junction bases left unmatched: 3. From germline, CDR1 is SGHRS and CDR2 YFSETQ. The CDR3 is 14 residues long. In DNA form, the CDR3 reads TGCGCCAGCAGCTACGGGACAGCGAACACTGAAGCTTTCTTT. Amino acid sequence: CASSYGTANTEAFF.

The chain carries TRBV3-2 and TRBJ2-6. TRBV3-2 corresponds to a pseudogene. This CDR3 region has 17 residues. This CDR3 reads CASSPLVDSSGANVLTF. The DNA of the CDR3 is TGTGCCAGCAGCCCGCTGGTGGACAGCTCTGGGGCCAACGTCCTGACTTTC.

The chain is built from TRBV20-1 and TRBJ1-2, with TRBD1 matching 9 bases. V was clipped by 1 base and J by 8 bases; unmatched bases: 5. CDR1 and CDR2 (germline): DFQATT, SNEGSKA (reference sequence). This CDR3 contains 13 residues. The CDR3 DNA sequence: TGCAGTGCTAGAGGGACAGGGGTTCGGGGCTACACCTTC. This gives the protein CSARGTGVRGYTF.